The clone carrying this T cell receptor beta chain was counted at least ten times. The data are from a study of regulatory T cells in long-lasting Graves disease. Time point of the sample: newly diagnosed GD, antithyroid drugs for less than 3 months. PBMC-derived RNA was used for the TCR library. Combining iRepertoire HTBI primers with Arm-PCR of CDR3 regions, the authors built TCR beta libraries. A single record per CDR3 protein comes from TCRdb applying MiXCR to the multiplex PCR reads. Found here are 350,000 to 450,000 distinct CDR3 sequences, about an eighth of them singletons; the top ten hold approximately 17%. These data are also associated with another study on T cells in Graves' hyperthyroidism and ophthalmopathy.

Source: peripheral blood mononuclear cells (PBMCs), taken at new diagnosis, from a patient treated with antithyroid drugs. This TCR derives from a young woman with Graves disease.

The CDR3 DNA reads as TGTGCCAGCAGTTTGGCCTGGGGACAGACAAACATTCAGTACTTC. Translated, it gives CASSLAWGQTNIQYF. The chain carries TRBV12-3 or TRBV12-4 and TRBJ2-4; 7 nucleotides match TRBD1. The CDR3 contains 15 residues. The V gene end was trimmed by 3 bases and the J gene end by 6 bases; junction bases not matched to a gene: 8.